This T cell receptor beta chain was captured by sequencing in a study of type 1 regulatory T cells. Overall study findings and caveats: Compared with non-Tr1 cells, Tr1 cells showed a narrower TCR repertoire.

TCRdb redid the calling of the reads with MiXCR, one entry per CDR3 protein. The sample lists about 71,000 distinct CDR3 sequences; 20% to 25% were seen once. Of note for this clonotype: Its antigen is still unknown.

Trimming took off 4 bases at V and 5 bases at J, with 11 bases between the two ends. The CDR3 loop spans 13 amino acids. The TCR was taken from a human donor in good health. The rearrangement links TRBV12-3 or TRBV12-4 to TRBJ1-1; D might be TRBD1 (5 bases). Sample: cultured type 1 regulatory T (Tr1) cells, either the whole culture or a sorted fraction (not recorded which). This CDR3 is CASSSRRGTEAFF. The CDR3, as DNA: TGTGCCAGCAGTTCCCGGAGGGGTACTGAAGCTTTCTTT.